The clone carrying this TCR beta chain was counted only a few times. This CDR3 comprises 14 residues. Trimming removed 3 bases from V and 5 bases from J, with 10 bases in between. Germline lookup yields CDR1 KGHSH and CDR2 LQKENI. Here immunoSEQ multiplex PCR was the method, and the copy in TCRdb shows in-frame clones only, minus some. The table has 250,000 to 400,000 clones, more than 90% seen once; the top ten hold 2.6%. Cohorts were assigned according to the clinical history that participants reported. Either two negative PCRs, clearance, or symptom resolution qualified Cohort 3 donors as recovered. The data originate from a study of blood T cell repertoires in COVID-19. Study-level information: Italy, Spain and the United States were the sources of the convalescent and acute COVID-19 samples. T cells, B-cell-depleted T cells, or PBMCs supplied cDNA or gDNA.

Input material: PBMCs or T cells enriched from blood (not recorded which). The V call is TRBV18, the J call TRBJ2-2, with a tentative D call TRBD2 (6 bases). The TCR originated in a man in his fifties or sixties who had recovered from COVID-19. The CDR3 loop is CASSPFGGTGELFF. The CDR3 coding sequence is TGTGCCAGCTCACCCTTCGGGGGTACCGGGGAGCTGTTTTTT.